This T cell receptor (beta chain) was recovered during a study of CD8+ T cells in alopecia areata. Peripheral blood and lesional scalp punch biopsies came from alopecia areata patients. Trimming left V 1 base short and J 6 bases short, with 14 bases between. Germline-derived CDR1 and CDR2 are MGHRA and YSYEKL. This CDR3 comprises 15 residues. RNA was isolated and reverse transcribed to cDNA, the sequencing template. Sequencing used immunoSEQ multiplex PCR; TCRdb keeps in-frame clones, though not all of them. Of 98,000 or so clones in the sample, under 65% were seen once. V is TRBV4-1 and J is TRBJ2-3, with a weak D call TRBD2 (5 bases). The source is a human donor with alopecia areata. The source material was NKG2D-low CD8+ T cells sorted from blood. CDR3 coding DNA: TGCGCCAGCAGCCAAGGCGGGTCCCTGGGTGATACGCAGTATTTT. Translation: CASSQGGSLGDTQYF.